Each of the 9 T cell receptor beta chains below was sequenced from the same sample in a study of T cell responses to AZD1222 COVID-19 vaccine. TCRdb keeps only in-frame clones here, not all; method: immunoSEQ multiplex PCR. The sample includes 70,000 to 80,000 clones, around 82% of them seen just once. The sample here was peripheral blood, taken 28 days after the second AZD1222 dose. These receptors originate from an adult who received the AZD1222 COVID-19 vaccine.

CDR3 region: CASSNSDRSNTEAFF. CDR3 DNA: TGTGCCAGCAGCAACAGCGACAGGTCGAACACTGAAGCTTTCTTT. The rearrangement uses TRBV7-9 and TRBJ1-1, with D possibly matching TRBD1 (6 bases). This CDR3 has 15 residues. Trimming stripped 5 bases from V and 1 base from J, with 14 bases between. Germline values: CDR1 SEHNR, CDR2 FQNEAQ (reference sequence).

This chain joins TRBV6-5 and TRBJ1-5; 10 nucleotides align to TRBD1. The CDR3 is made up of 14 amino acids. The germline V gene has CDR1 MNHEY and CDR2 SVGAGI. Trimming at V came to 11 bases and at J to 4 bases, leaving 8 bases not matched to a gene. The CDR3 loop reads CASRDRGQNQPQHF. CDR3 nucleotide sequence: TGTGCCTCTCGGGACAGGGGACAGAATCAGCCCCAGCATTTT.

In this sample, this clone turned up once. The chain joins TRBV11-3 to TRBJ2-3, with D perhaps TRBD2 (6 bases). V lost 0 bases and J lost 4, with 8 bases in between. In germline, CDR1 is SGHNT, CDR2 YENEEA. The CDR3 consists of 14 residues. The CDR3 DNA reads TGTGCCAGCAGCTTAGAGGGAGGTTCAGATACGCAGTATTTT. It is translated as CASSLEGGSDTQYF.

The rearrangement links TRBV5-5 to TRBJ2-7, with unresolved D. Germline V lookup: CDR1 SGHKS, CDR2 YYEKEE (reference sequence). The CDR3 consists of 12 residues. Trimming pared 3 bases from V and 1 base from J, leaving 5 bases between. The CDR3 DNA sequence: TGTGCCAGCAGCTCGACTTCCTACGAGCAGTACTTC. This codes for CASSSTSYEQYF.

In its sample, this clone was seen a few times. V is TRBV4-1 and J is TRBJ2-1; 9 bases map to TRBD2. V trimming: 3 bases; J trimming: 7 bases; junction bases outside the gene matches: 7. The germline V gene encodes CDR1 MGHRA and CDR2 YSYEKL. The CDR3 is made up of 15 amino acids. CDR3 protein: CASSQMGTSLNEQFF. The DNA of the CDR3 is TGCGCCAGCAGCCAGATGGGGACTAGCTTGAATGAGCAGTTCTTC.

In its sample, this clone was seen a few times. The gene calls are TRBV28 and TRBJ1-1; a possible D gene is TRBD1 (5 bases). V was shortened by 8 bases and J by 11 bases, with 18 bases between the two germline ends. Germline CDR1 and CDR2: MDHEN and SYDVKM. CDR3 size: 12 residues. The CDR3 region is CASRDGTLGAFF. CDR3 bases: TGTGCCAGCCGGGACGGGACCCTTGGGGCTTTCTTT.

The chain has TRBV19 and TRBJ2-7; 8 nucleotides align to TRBD1. Unmatched junction bases numbered 12, after V lost 5 bases and J lost 6 bases. CDR3 length: 15 residues. Germline CDR1 LNHDA, CDR2 SQIVND (reference sequence). The CDR3 DNA sequence: TGTGCCAGTAGTCCCGGACAGGGCCCCTACCTCGAGCAGTACTTC. It translates to CASSPGQGPYLEQYF. Using reference TRBV19 and TRBJ2-7 for the parts outside the CDR3, the full variable domain is DGGITQSPKYLFRKEGQNVTLSCEQNLNHDAMYWYRQDPGQGLRLIYYSQIVNDFQKGDIAEGYSVSREKKESFPLTVTSAQKNPTAFYLCASSPGQGPYLEQYFGPGTRLTVT.

The chain combines TRBV21-1 with TRBJ2-7; whether TRBD2, the table's D call, matches the DNA was not checked. TRBV21-1 is labeled a pseudogene. This CDR3 is built from 16 residues. The CDR3 bases are TGTGCCAGCAGCACTTATAGCGGGAGTGAGTACAACGAGCAGTACTTC. Translation: CASSTYSGSEYNEQYF.

The chain joins TRBV6-2 or TRBV6-3 to TRBJ1-2; D might be TRBD1 (5 bases). CDR3 length equals 15 residues. V gave up 5 bases and J gave up 4 bases, with 17 bases separating them. Germline lookup yields CDR1 MNHEY and CDR2 SVGEGT. Here the CDR3 reads CASSPRQTAGYGYTF. In nucleotides, the CDR3 is TGTGCCAGCAGTCCCCGACAGACCGCGGGCTATGGCTACACCTTC.